These T cell receptor beta chains were read from a single sample in a study of cytomegalovirus exposure and HLA in healthy donors. Only in-frame clones appear in the TCRdb table, and some are missing; sequencing was by immunoSEQ multiplex PCR. Of 100,000 to 120,000 clones in the sample, 78% were seen once. Material: PBMCs. The receptors were gathered from a woman aged 30 to 39 in good health and CMV-seronegative. Both conserved end residues are part of each CDR3. Fields, in order: D gene, V gene, CDR3 protein. A D gene is named only where the DNA matches it firmly.

>TRBD1|TRBV28
CASSLRQGGTEAFF
>NA|TRBV28
CASSTRSGANVLTF
>NA|TRBV5-1
CASSLYKSNTEAFF
>NA|TRBV4-3
CASSQDRNEKLFF
>TRBD1|TRBV6-1
CASSDLLDRGNSPLHF
>TRBD1|TRBV27
CASSEGGTQYF
>TRBD1|TRBV27
CASRLTGAAYGYTF
>NA|TRBV5-4
CASSLGGAGEAFF
>TRBD1|TRBV4-3
CASSQDFVGRGYTDTQYF
>NA|TRBV11-2
CASSGLIANTEAFF
>NA|TRBV7-3
CASSGGATQYF
>TRBD2|TRBV4-3
CASSQDASGIGYEQYF
>NA|TRBV2
CASSAALNTDTQYF
>NA|TRBV28
CASSTDEVWSGANVLTF
>TRBD2|TRBV7-8
CASSVRTRTYEQYF
>NA|TRBV28
CASSFREGTQYF
>NA|TRBV7-9
CASSFDSSNQPQHF
>NA|TRBV4-3
CASSQSNPSSYEQYF
>TRBD2|TRBV10-3
CAISESLGSGRAGNIQYF
>NA|TRBV7-9
CASRLSEATNEKLFF
>NA|TRBV2
CASSWAQANTGELFF
>NA|TRBV7-9
CASSLAATNEKLFF
>TRBD1|TRBV6-5
CASSYRTGPYEQYF
>TRBD1|TRBV7-6
CASSLSQGAMGNTIYF
>TRBD2|TRBV30
CAWSPGLGSEQFF
>TRBD2|TRBV19
CASSTPRLAGGMASTDTQYF
>NA|TRBV7-9
CASSLGLPNQPQHF
>NA|TRBV5-1
CASRSGTGVYNEQFF
>NA|TRBV7-3
CASSLNGYEQYF
>NA|TRBV28
CASSTQGPGSYNEQFF
>NA|TRBV6-5
CASSYIPTIGAGEQYF
>NA|TRBV9
CASSAVQGVTEAFF
>TRBD2|TRBV30
CAWRTGTSGTDTQYF
>NA|TRBV15
CATSWTANEKLFF
>TRBD2|TRBV9
CASSAHQGLADHSYEQYF
>NA|TRBV30
CAWSSNRANQPQHF
>TRBD1|TRBV7-9
CASSPPSDRDYTGELFF
>TRBD1|TRBV19
CASSTVGTGNPISNSPLHF
>NA|TRBV4-1
CASSDVAGSTDTQYF
>NA|TRBV30
CAWSGGRNYGYTF
>TRBD1|TRBV6-5
CASRPWTGSNTEAFF
>TRBD2|TRBV5-1
CASSPRRWGGSYNEQFF
>TRBD1|TRBV6-5
CASSPPGGRYEQYF
>TRBD1|TRBV5-4
CASSRGTGGRETQYF
>NA|TRBV10-3
CAIRGGDSNQPQHF
>NA|TRBV6-5
CASSLKGWANTEAFF
>NA|TRBV9
CASSVERGYYNEQFF
>TRBD2|TRBV7-9
CASSSTNSGREETQYF
>NA|TRBV7-9
CASSPKDRGTYEQYF
>NA|TRBV6-5
CASSTGINQPQHF
>NA|TRBV7-6
CASSLALRVRGFEQFF
>NA|TRBV7-6
CASSSADRTYEQYF
>NA|TRBV19
CASSMAGSYEQYF
>NA|TRBV28
CASSFSGYQPQHF
>NA|TRBV7-8
CASSFDTSYEQYF
>TRBD2|TRBV4-3
CASSQRGGLAGTDTQYF
>NA|TRBV4-3
CASSRLTGNTGELFF
>TRBD1|TRBV6-5
CASRTGVNEQFF
>NA|TRBV7-8
CASSLVRIRHSNQPQHF